This T cell receptor (beta chain) was observed in a study of beta chain features in type 1 diabetes. Overall study: Patients and healthy donors were similar in age, gender and cell yields.

Sorted CD4+ subsets: naive, central memory, regulatory, stem cell-like memory (CD45RO/CCR7/CD25/CD127/CD95/CD27 panel). As to this clone: Its target is not known.

As every portion of the isolated RNA was reverse transcribed, the sequencing read expressed TCRB transcripts. Repertoires were generated with immunoSEQ multiplex PCR, while TCRdb's copy carries only in-frame clones and drops some. The data show around 340,000 clones, around 9.3% seen once. Study outcomes and limitations: Type 1 diabetes patients showed a moderate but significant shortening of TCRB CDR3s in all four CD4+ subsets.

The sample was central memory CD4+ T cells from blood. This sequence originates from a man in his thirties or forties with type 1 diabetes.

The DNA of the CDR3 is TGTGCCAGCAGCCAAGAGGAGGGCTATGGCTACACCTTC. Protein sequence: CASSQEEGYGYTF. This chain links TRBV9 with TRBJ1-2; D gene uncertain. CDR1 is SGDLS, CDR2 YYNGEE, per germline. V dropped 4 bases and J dropped 4 bases, with 11 bases sitting between them. This CDR3 contains 13 residues.